The T cell receptor (beta chain) described here comes from a study of T cells of healthy individuals. This CDR3 region has 18 residues. V lost 0 bases and J lost 0; bases outside the gene matches: 10. Germline lookup yields CDR1 SGHAT and CDR2 FQDESV (reference sequence). TCRdb reanalysed the 5' RACE reads using MiXCR and keeps one entry per CDR3 protein. Of about 41,000 distinct CDR3 sequences in the sample, 3.5% to 5.5% were seen once. This chain links TRBV11-1 with TRBJ1-1; the match to TRBD1 covers 7 bases. The source is a human donor in good health. CDR3 in DNA: TGTGCCAGCAGCTTAGCGCGTTCACAGGGGCCAATGAACACTGAAGCTTTCTTT. Amino acids: CASSLARSQGPMNTEAFF.